A selection of T cell receptor beta chains follows, all from one sample in a study of T-cell memory formation after mild COVID-19. A single record per CDR3 protein comes from TCRdb applying MiXCR to the 5' RACE reads. This table has 300,000 to 400,000 distinct CDR3 sequences, 10% to 15% appearing once. The sequenced sample was PBMCs or a T cell subset sorted from them (not recorded which). These receptors were collected from a man aged 18 to 29 who had mild COVID-19 (a few samples of this study predate the infection). Cell type and time point are not known. Both conserved end residues are trimmed from each CDR3.

len	v_gene	j_gene	CDR3aa
12	TRBV7-9	TRBJ1-1	ASSLGDMNLPAF
15	TRBV7-6	TRBJ2-2	ASSPFTGGGNTGELF
13	TRBV6-6	TRBJ2-1	ASRKGTSGYNEQF
14	TRBV7-3	TRBJ2-4	ASSEDSLQAKNIQY
15	TRBV12-3/TRBV12-4	TRBJ2-7	ASSSTSGGPISYEQY
9	TRBV7-2	TRBJ2-5	ASRLSKTQY
13	TRBV7-7	TRBJ1-3	ASSLTWGIENTIY
11	TRBV5-1	TRBJ2-1	ASSLGQDNEQF
10	TRBV2	TRBJ2-7	ASREEPGEQY
11	TRBV20-1	TRBJ2-1	SYTRGGANEQF
17	TRBV21-1	TRBJ2-1	ASSKDGRVRDRPSHEQF
12	TRBV25-1	TRBJ1-6	ASQRGPYNSPLH
8	TRBV23-1	TRBJ1-2	ASADREYT
15	TRBV5-1	TRBJ1-1	ASSQAGQISLNTEAF
11	TRBV7-6	TRBJ1-4	ASSPAGGEKLF
14	TRBV4-2	TRBJ2-7	ASSVDAGGLSYEQY
12	TRBV2	TRBJ2-7	ASGQGVLSYEQY
13	TRBV19	TRBJ1-5	ASTTLGGTRQPQH
13	TRBV4-3	TRBJ1-2	ASSPRQSGLWGYT
11	TRBV20-1	TRBJ2-1	SAGPNLGNEQF
13	TRBV15	TRBJ2-5	ATSRDLGVSGTQY
14	TRBV4-1	TRBJ2-1	ASSRGTSGGGNEQF
13	TRBV4-2	TRBJ2-4	ASSQGGGAEDIQY
13	TRBV6-5	TRBJ2-7	ASRPPAGTSYEQY
14	TRBV4-3	TRBJ2-3	ASSQDFAGGVATQY
11	TRBV7-2	TRBJ2-1	ASSFYTYNEQF
14	TRBV5-1	TRBJ2-3	ASSLRDSGSTDTQY
11	TRBV7-9	TRBJ2-5	ASSPTSVKTQY
15	TRBV11-2	TRBJ1-3	ASSSRWAGSSGNTIY
11	TRBV6-6	TRBJ2-3	ASSYGVTDTQY
12	TRBV2	TRBJ2-2	ASSADRETGELF
13	TRBV20-1	TRBJ2-1	SAGQPVRGANEQF
14	TRBV12-3/TRBV12-4	TRBJ2-1	ASSFGTGLSYNEQF